The sequence of this T cell receptor (beta chain) was determined in a study of blood T cell repertoires in COVID-19. Study as a whole: T cells, B-cell-depleted T cells, or PBMCs provided the cDNA or gDNA that served as material.

This clone was recorded once. Germline lookup yields CDR1 SEHNR and CDR2 FQNEAQ (reference sequence). Trimming took 1 base from V and 5 from J, leaving 24 bases between them. CDR3 length: 19 amino acids. Sequenced by immunoSEQ multiplex PCR; TCRdb stores in-frame clones only, minus some. Of 170,000 or so clones in the sample, roughly 86% were seen once. The clonotype originates from a man aged 45 to 65 with active or convalescent COVID-19. This chain uses TRBV7-9 with TRBJ2-1; weak D call: TRBD2 (6 bases). Input material: peripheral blood. The CDR3: CASSLGPEIGGAGNNEQFF. For the CDR3, the DNA is TGTGCCAGCAGCTTAGGTCCGGAGATTGGTGGGGCGGGGAACAATGAGCAGTTCTTC.